The 15 T cell receptor beta chains below come from one sample, sequenced in a study of T cells in Graves' hyperthyroidism and ophthalmopathy. Researchers took RNA transcripts and amplified the TCR beta CDR3 regions from them. HTBI primers were used for first-round RT-PCR of the TCR CDR3. TCRdb fed the multiplex PCR reads into MiXCR, producing one record per CDR3 protein. The sample contains roughly 300,000 distinct CDR3 sequences, 18% of which appear only once. Specimen: blood. These receptors came from a woman in her forties or fifties with Graves' hyperthyroidism.

This clonotype was seen only a few times. The genes are TRBV20-1 and TRBJ1-2; no definite D call. Per germline, CDR1 DFQATT and CDR2 SNEGSKA (reference sequence). This CDR3 is 13 amino acids long. Trimming took off 4 bases at V and 8 bases at J, with 17 bases between the two ends. The CDR3 sequence: CSATNPEVEGYTF. The CDR3 nucleotides are TGCAGTGCTACAAATCCCGAGGTGGAGGGCTACACCTTC.

This clonotype was found many times. The genes are TRBV19 and TRBJ2-3; 9 nucleotides align to TRBD2. V was pared by 4 bases and J by 2 bases, with 1 base of the junction left unmatched. The germline V gene encodes CDR1 LNHDA and CDR2 SQIVND (reference sequence). This CDR3 spans 14 amino acids. The CDR3 DNA is TGTGCCAGTAGTAAGCGGGGGGCCACAGATACGCAGTATTTT. As protein: CASSKRGATDTQYF. Supplemented by reference TRBV19 and TRBJ2-3, the full variable domain reads DGGITQSPKYLFRKEGQNVTLSCEQNLNHDAMYWYRQDPGQGLRLIYYSQIVNDFQKGDIAEGYSVSREKKESFPLTVTSAQKNPTAFYLCASSKRGATDTQYFGPGTRLTVL.

This clonotype was recorded many times. The chain recombines TRBV11-2 with TRBJ2-7; D not resolved. The CDR3 runs to 12 residues. Germline V lookup: CDR1 SGHAT, CDR2 FQNNGV. V shed 6 bases and J shed 7 bases, with 13 bases lying between them. The CDR3 loop reads CASSDTISEQYF. The CDR3, as DNA: TGTGCCAGCAGTGATACTATATCGGAGCAGTACTTC.

This rearrangement joins TRBV4-1 to TRBJ1-5; D remains unclear. V lost 0 bases and J 2 bases, leaving 14 bases between the germline ends. Per the germline V gene, CDR1 is MGHRA and CDR2 is YSYEKL. There are 17 residues in the CDR3. The CDR3 reads CASSQDPVPLGNQPQHF. DNA of the CDR3: TGCGCCAGCAGCCAAGATCCAGTCCCGTTGGGCAATCAGCCCCAGCATTTT.

In its sample, this clonotype was seen many times. The V and J genes are TRBV2 and TRBJ1-4; TRBD1 is a possible D gene (6 bases). Germline CDR1 reads SNHLY; CDR2 reads FYNNEI. Trimming took off 4 bases at V and 2 bases at J, with 14 bases between the two ends. The CDR3 contains 16 residues. CDR3 DNA sequence: TGTGCCAGCAGTGCGATACCAGGGGTGACTAATGAAAAACTGTTTTTT. It specifies CASSAIPGVTNEKLFF.

In its sample, this clonotype was seen a few times. The V gene is TRBV5-1, the J gene TRBJ2-1; 8 bases are a match to TRBD2. Per germline, CDR1 SGHRS and CDR2 YFSETQ. The trim removed 3 bases at V and 8 bases at J, leaving 4 bases unmatched. The CDR3 length is 13 residues. CDR3 sequence: CASSSPTSDEQFF. CDR3 nucleotide sequence: TGCGCCAGCAGCTCGCCGACTAGCGATGAGCAGTTCTTC.

This clonotype has a handful of counts. At one of its ends the junction is not consistent with the germline gene, which may arise from a read error. V gene TRBV4-1 combines with J gene TRBJ2-7; D remains unclear. Germline assignment: CDR1 MGHRA and CDR2 YSYEKL. The CDR3 is 17 amino acids. CDR3 DNA: TGTGCCAGCAGCCAGGATCCCCAGGCCCTCCTTGCCGGCGAGCAGTACTTC. This codes for CASSQDPQALLAGEQYF.

This clonotype was seen at least ten times. This chain links TRBV6-5 with TRBJ2-2, with D possibly matching TRBD1 (5 bases). The CDR3 runs to 18 residues. Germline assignment: CDR1 MNHEY and CDR2 SVGAGI. The germline V and J ends were trimmed by 0 bases and 1 base, with 15 bases remaining between them. In DNA form, the CDR3 reads TGTGCCAGCAGTTACTCGGAGAAGGGGTGGGGGAACACCGGGGAGCTGTTTTTT. This translates into CASSYSEKGWGNTGELFF.

This clonotype has ten or more counts. The V gene is TRBV27, the J gene TRBJ2-1, with 8 bases identical to TRBD1. Germline CDR1 MNHEY, CDR2 SMNVEV (reference sequence). Germline trimming cut 9 bases from V and 7 bases from J; bases unmatched to any gene: 11. This CDR3 region has 14 residues. The chain's CDR3 is CASNSDRAWNEQFF. CDR3 sequence (DNA): TGTGCCAGTAACTCGGACAGGGCATGGAATGAGCAGTTCTTC.

The J gene is TRBJ2-3, the V gene TRBV7-9, with 10 bases that match TRBD2. Germline V gene sequence: CDR1 SEHNR, CDR2 FQNEAQ (reference sequence). V was pared by 5 bases and J by 4 bases, with 9 bases of the junction left unmatched. The length of the CDR3 is 16 residues. The CDR3 region is CASSPGAGGGADTQYF. The CDR3 bases are TGTGCCAGCAGCCCGGGAGCGGGAGGGGGCGCAGATACGCAGTATTTT.

V gene TRBV6-2 or TRBV6-3 combines with J gene TRBJ2-5; a weak D match, TRBD1 (5 bases). Germline lookup yields CDR1 MNHEY and CDR2 SVGEGT. The ends were cut back, 7 bases at V and 5 bases at J, with 23 bases in the middle. This CDR3 is built from 16 residues. The CDR3 bases are TGTGCCAGCAACCCACAGGCCCCGGGCGTCTGGGAGACCCAGTACTTC. As protein: CASNPQAPGVWETQYF.

A few counts support this clonotype. The chain links TRBV11-1 to TRBJ2-1, with 11 bases lining up with TRBD1. This CDR3 contains 15 residues. The germline V gene encodes CDR1 SGHAT and CDR2 FQDESV (reference sequence). V shed 4 bases and J 6 bases; nucleotides not matched to a gene: 5. The CDR3 here is CASSWGQGVVNEQFF. The CDR3 DNA follows: TGTGCCAGCAGCTGGGGACAGGGGGTGGTCAATGAGCAGTTCTTC.

The chain has TRBV3-1 and TRBJ1-2; D is possibly TRBD1 (6 bases). Trimming cost V 4 bases and J 6 bases, with 18 bases left between them. The CDR3 covers 15 residues. Germline CDR1 LGHDT, CDR2 YNNKEL (reference sequence). Written as DNA, the CDR3 is TGTGCCAGCAGCCTCAACATAGGGGGATTGGATGGCTACACCTTC. It yields the protein CASSLNIGGLDGYTF.

The chain is built from TRBV6-9 and TRBJ2-5; D unresolved. The CDR3 runs 11 residues. The ends were cut back, 8 bases at V and 6 bases at J, with 10 bases in the middle. CDR1 and CDR2 (germline): MNHGY, SVAAGI. In DNA, the CDR3 is TGTGCCAGCGGTTCAATACAGACCCAGTACTTC. It translates to CASGSIQTQYF.

This clonotype was observed at least ten times. This sequence joins TRBV12-3 or TRBV12-4 and TRBJ1-2; D perhaps matches TRBD1 (6 bases). Trimming removed 6 bases from V and 6 bases from J, with 17 bases in between. The CDR3 contains 14 residues. The CDR3 is CASSPPGTTHGYTF. As DNA, the CDR3 is TGTGCCAGCAGCCCTCCCGGGACAACCCATGGCTACACCTTC.